This entry concerns a single T cell receptor beta chain. What it recognizes is unknown. CD8 cells classed as naive were CD45RO-negative and positively selected for CCR7, excluding terminally differentiated effector memory CD45RA+ cells. These data come from a study of shared clonotypes between healthy human individuals. The study, taken as a whole, reports: Clonotypes not shared had lower generation probabilities than those common to all four donors.

Sequencing was at deep level. The authors distributed each subset's genomic DNA evenly over several immunoSEQ plates. Assay: immunoSEQ multiplex PCR; the TCRdb copy retains only in-frame clones and omits some. The data hold 1.5 million to 2.5 million clones, with around 96% observed a single time. Trimming stripped 3 bases from V and 8 bases from J, with 12 bases between. The germline gives CDR1 SGDLS, CDR2 YYNGEE. The CDR3 has 13 residues. This chain connects TRBV9 to TRBJ2-4; D is possibly TRBD2 (6 bases). The source is a man aged 18 to 29 in good health. The sequencing sample was made of naive CD8+ T cells sorted from blood. CDR3 in DNA: TGTGCCAGCAGCGCGGACGCGGGGTACATTCAGTACTTC. Translation gives CASSADAGYIQYF. The variable domain in full, completed from reference TRBV9 and TRBJ2-4, reads DSGVTQTPKHLITATGQRVTLRCSPRSGDLSVYWYQQSLDQGLQFLIQYYNGEERAKGNILERFSAQQFPDLHSELNLSSLELGDSALYFCASSADAGYIQYFGAGTRLSVL.